The 15 T cell receptor beta chains reported below all come from one sample, sequenced in a study of CXCR3-negative and CXCR3-positive naive CD8 T cells. TRB cDNA libraries were made by UMI-labeled 5' RACE. Reanalyzing the 5' RACE reads, TCRdb keeps one entry per CDR3 protein, without DNA. The specimen's table records 41,000 or so distinct CDR3 sequences. Source material: naive CXCR3- CD8+ T cells from blood. Subset denoted: CD45RO-CCR7+CD27+CD95- naive CD8+ T cells lacking CXCR3 (TNR3-). Receptors were obtained from a human donor in good health. Some clones in this sample may be carry-over from other donors' samples.

CDR3 residues: CSVPTSGNYNEQFF. V gene TRBV29-1 combines with J gene TRBJ2-1; checking the TCRdb D call of TRBD2 is not possible without DNA. CDR1 is SQVTM, CDR2 ANQGSEA, per germline. The CDR3 runs to 14 residues.

The chain uses TRBV10-1 and TRBJ2-3; with no DNA, the TCRdb D assignment of TRBD1 cannot be verified. CDR1 WNHNN and CDR2 SYGVQD come from the germline V gene (reference sequence). This CDR3 has 16 amino acids. This chain's CDR3 is CASSRTGPTPSDTQYF.

The rearrangement uses TRBV28 and TRBJ2-7; absent DNA, TCRdb's TRBD2 call cannot be checked. The CDR3 is made up of 14 amino acids. Germline V gene data show CDR1 as MDHEN and CDR2 as SYDVKM. The CDR3 here is CASSPSGLKSEQYF.

V is TRBV30 and J is TRBJ1-1. The CDR3 is made up of 13 amino acids. CDR1 and CDR2 from the germline V gene are GTSNPN and SVGIG (reference sequence). CDR3 sequence reads: CAWRYDTNTEAFF.

This chain links TRBV29-1 with TRBJ2-7; the D gene TCRdb calls, TRBD1, cannot be checked with no DNA. The CDR3 is 14 amino acids. The germline V gene has CDR1 SQVTM and CDR2 ANQGSEA. CDR3 residues: CSVEGGPSSYEQYF.

The chain links TRBV29-1 to TRBJ1-5; there is no DNA to check the TCRdb D call of TRBD1. The CDR3 contains 14 residues. The germline CDR1 and CDR2 sequences are SQVTM and ANQGSEA. CDR3 sequence: CSVSTGGLNQPQHF.

The chain joins TRBV5-1 to TRBJ2-1; TCRdb names TRBD2, which stays unverified in the absence of DNA. This CDR3 has 18 residues. Germline V gene sequence: CDR1 SGHRS, CDR2 YFSETQ. This chain's CDR3 is CASSLVASGLSSYNEQFF. Supplemented by reference TRBV5-1 and TRBJ2-1, the full variable domain reads KAGVTQTPRYLIKTRGQQVTLSCSPISGHRSVSWYQQTPGQGLQFLFEYFSETQRNKGNFPGRFSGRQFSNSRSEMNVSTLELGDSALYLCASSLVASGLSSYNEQFFGPGTRLTVL.

V is TRBV15 and J is TRBJ2-7; TCRdb's D call of TRBD2 is untestable without DNA. CDR3 length: 14 residues. Germline V lookup: CDR1 LNHNV, CDR2 YYDKDF (reference sequence). The CDR3 reads CATSKGREGYEQYF.

The J gene is TRBJ2-3, the V gene TRBV29-1; with no DNA, the TCRdb D assignment of TRBD1 cannot be verified. CDR1 is SQVTM and CDR2 is ANQGSEA in the germline V gene. There are 15 residues in the CDR3. CDR3 region: CSVTAGTGSRDTQYF.

The J gene is TRBJ2-1, the V gene TRBV5-6; the TCRdb D gene call, TRBD1, has no DNA to confirm it. The CDR3 contains 14 residues. Germline-derived CDR1 and CDR2 are SGHDT and YYEEEE. The CDR3 region is CASSFSTAGHEQFF.

The rearrangement uses TRBV20-1 and TRBJ2-3; with no DNA, the TCRdb D assignment of TRBD2 cannot be verified. This CDR3 comprises 16 residues. The V gene's germline CDR1 is DFQATT and CDR2 SNEGSKA (reference sequence). CDR3: CSAEPGASGRTDTQYF.

This chain connects TRBV14 to TRBJ1-3; lacking DNA, the TRBD1 call made by TCRdb goes unchecked. Germline CDR1 is SGHDN and CDR2 is FVKESK. CDR3 length equals 15 residues. CDR3 loop: CASSAGTGLGNTIYF.

This chain links TRBV7-9 with TRBJ1-1; TCRdb indicates TRBD1, and absent DNA this call remains unverified. Germline V lookup: CDR1 SEHNR, CDR2 FQNEAQ (reference sequence). The CDR3 loop spans 17 amino acids. CDR3: CASSSVGGTGANTEAFF.

The V call is TRBV9, the J call TRBJ2-7; absent DNA, TCRdb's TRBD1 call cannot be checked. This CDR3 contains 15 residues. CDR1 and CDR2 from the germline V gene are SGDLS and YYNGEE. This CDR3 is CASSYGTGDVYEQYF.

The gene calls are TRBV6-5 and TRBJ1-5. There are 14 residues in the CDR3. CDR1 is MNHEY and CDR2 is SVGAGI in the germline V gene. The CDR3 loop is CASSLTQANQPQHF.